This TCR beta chain derives from a study of OX40 agonist ivuxolimab in advanced cancers. The method was immunoSEQ multiplex PCR; TCRdb's version includes in-frame clones alone and lacks a portion of them. The top ten hold about 0.75% of the sample, which has roughly 75,000 clones, roughly nine tenths seen once. V lost 10 bases and J lost 7, with 20 bases in between. The CDR3 contains 15 residues. CDR1 is ENHRY, CDR2 SYGVKD, per germline. The chain has TRBV10-3 and TRBJ1-6; D is unresolved. This clonotype originated in an adult with an advanced solid tumor such as melanoma, head and neck, liver or kidney cancer. The sample consisted of CD4+ or CD8+ T cells sorted from blood, taken in a trial of the OX40 agonist ivuxolimab. Here the CDR3 reads CASAPQTSGNSPLHF. CDR3 bases: TGTGCCAGTGCCCCCCAGACCAGTGGCAATTCACCCCTCCACTTT.